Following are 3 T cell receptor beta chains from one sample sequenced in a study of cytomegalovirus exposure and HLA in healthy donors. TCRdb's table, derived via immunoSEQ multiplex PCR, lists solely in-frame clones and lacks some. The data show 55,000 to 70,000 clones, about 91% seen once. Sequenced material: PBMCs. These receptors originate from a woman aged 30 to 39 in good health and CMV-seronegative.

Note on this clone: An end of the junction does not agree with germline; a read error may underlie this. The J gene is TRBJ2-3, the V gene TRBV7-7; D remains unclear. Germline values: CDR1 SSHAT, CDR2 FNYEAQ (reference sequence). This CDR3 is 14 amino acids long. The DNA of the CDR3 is TGTGCTAGCAGCTTTGGAGCTAGCACAGATACGCAGTATTTT. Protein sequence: CASSFGASTDTQYF.

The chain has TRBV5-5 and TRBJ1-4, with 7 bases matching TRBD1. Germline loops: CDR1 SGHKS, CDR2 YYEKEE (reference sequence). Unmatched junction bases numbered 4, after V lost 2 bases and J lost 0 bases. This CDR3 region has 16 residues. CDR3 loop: CASSLQGTATNEKLFF. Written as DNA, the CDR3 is TGTGCCAGCAGCTTACAGGGGACGGCAACTAATGAAAAACTGTTTTTT. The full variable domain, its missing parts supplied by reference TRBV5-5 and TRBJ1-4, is DAGVTQSPTHLIKTRGQQVTLRCSPISGHKSVSWYQQVLGQGPQFIFQYYEKEERGRGNFPDRFSARQFPNYSSELNVNALLLGDSALYLCASSLQGTATNEKLFFGSGTQLSVL.

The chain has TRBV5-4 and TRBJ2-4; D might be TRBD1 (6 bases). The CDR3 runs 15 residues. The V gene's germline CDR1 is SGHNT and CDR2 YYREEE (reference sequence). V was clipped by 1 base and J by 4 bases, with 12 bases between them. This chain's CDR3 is CASSLRGTGKNIQYF. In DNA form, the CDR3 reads TGTGCCAGCAGCTTGAGGGGGACCGGGAAAAACATTCAGTACTTC.